This paragraph covers one T cell receptor (beta chain) sequence. The target antigen is unknown. A 5'RACE reaction primed in the constant segment made cDNA libraries of TCR alpha and TCR beta, and these carried sample barcodes and UMIs. One entry per CDR3 protein results from TCRdb running MiXCR on the 5' RACE reads. The sample has approximately 190,000 distinct CDR3 sequences; 15% to 20% are singletons. The data belong to a study of T-cell memory formation after mild COVID-19. Looking at the study overall: TCR clusters were mostly donor specific.

V was shortened by 6 bases and J by 2 bases, with 18 bases between the two germline ends. The germline gives CDR1 SGHRS, CDR2 YFSETQ. The CDR3 loop spans 15 amino acids. Study-wide results and limits: Whether second-wave clones peaking at day 37 were SARS-CoV-2 specific went unconfirmed.

This rearrangement joins TRBV5-1 to TRBJ2-7; TRBD1 is a possible D gene (6 bases). The receptor was derived from an adult woman who had mild COVID-19 (a few samples of this study predate the infection). Cell type and time point are not known. The sequenced sample consisted of PBMCs or a T cell subset sorted from them (not recorded which). For the CDR3, the DNA is TGCGCCAGCAACTCCGGCGGGCAGGGGCCCTACGAGCAGTACTTC. Translating it yields CASNSGGQGPYEQYF.